This TCR beta chain was captured in a study of Graves' ophthalmopathy and Graves' hyperthyroidism. Study at large: Before any treatment, peripheral blood was taken at the initial diagnosis. Study results and caveats: Most expanded clonotypes in thyroid above 0.001 frequency also showed up in blood.

Ophthalmopathy-affected donors exhibited moderate-to-severe activity, CAS ≥3, NOSPECS ≥4, and duration under 3 months. Patients with other autoimmune diseases, uncontrolled infections, pregnancy or lactation were excluded. The table lists this clonotype with many counts. What it binds is not known. The TCR beta CDR3 regions underwent amplification from RNA transcripts. In the first round, RT-PCR was carried out with HTBI primers, and a multiplex PCR formed the second round. One entry per CDR3 protein results from TCRdb running MiXCR on the multiplex PCR reads. Of 150,000 to 200,000 distinct CDR3 sequences listed, 35% to 45% are singletons. The clonotype originates from a young man with Graves' ophthalmopathy. Sequencing was done on a sample of peripheral blood.

CDR3 sequence reads: CAWTGGRVDEQYF. The DNA of the CDR3 is TGTGCCTGGACCGGGGGTCGTGTTGACGAGCAGTACTTC. V and J are TRBV30 and TRBJ2-7; D perhaps matches TRBD2 (6 bases). Trimming shortened V by 4 bases and J by 5 bases, and 15 bases separated the two germline ends. The CDR3 length is 13 residues. Germline-derived CDR1 and CDR2 are GTSNPN and SVGIG (reference sequence).